Listed below are T cell receptor beta chains from one sample, sequenced in a study of T cells in Graves' hyperthyroidism and ophthalmopathy. TCRdb processed the multiplex PCR reads anew with MiXCR; each CDR3 protein has one entry. Among some 690,000 distinct CDR3 sequences listed, approximately 15% were seen once. The source material was blood. These receptors came from a man aged 45-60 years with Graves' hyperthyroidism. CDR3s include the opening cysteine and the closing phenylalanine or tryptophan. A D gene is named only where the DNA matches it firmly. Where a row states a size, it is once, few, many or the class of an expanded clone; other rows omit it.

V gene,J gene,clone size,D gene,CDR3 protein,CDR3 DNA
TRBV18,TRBJ2-2,-,-,CGSGRRSNAGELFF,TGTGGGTCCGGGAGAAGGAGCAACGCCGGGGAGCTGTTTTTT
TRBV5-1,TRBJ2-7,few,-,CASSLPDLNYEQYF,TGCGCCAGCAGCTTGCCCGACCTTAACTACGAGCAGTACTTC
TRBV14,TRBJ2-1,many,-,CASSQAKYNEQFF,TGTGCCAGCAGCCAAGCGAAGTACAATGAGCAGTTCTTC
TRBV11-2,TRBJ1-4,-,-,CASSWGRILDEKLFF,TGTGCCAGCAGCTGGGGACGGATTCTCGATGAAAAACTGTTTTTT
TRBV18,TRBJ2-7,-,-,CASSPGLRAHEQYF,TGTGCCAGCTCACCGGGCCTCAGGGCCCACGAGCAGTACTTC
TRBV28,TRBJ2-1,many,TRBD1,CASSSGQGAEQFF,TGTGCCAGCAGTTCCGGACAGGGCGCTGAGCAGTTCTTC
TRBV6-1,TRBJ1-5,few,-,CASSFWVQPQHF,TGTGCCAGCAGTTTTTGGGTTCAGCCCCAGCATTTT
TRBV7-2,TRBJ2-1,-,-,CASSLDWTGGEQFF,TGTGCCAGCAGCTTAGATTGGACTGGGGGAGAGCAGTTCTTC
TRBV4-1,TRBJ2-7,few,-,CASSLHLASYEQYF,TGCGCCAGCAGCCTCCACCTAGCCTCCTACGAGCAGTACTTC
TRBV10-1,TRBJ2-3,-,TRBD2,CASSEGLGDTQYF,TGCGCCAGCAGTGAGGGACTAGGGGATACGCAGTATTTT
TRBV27,TRBJ2-3,few,-,CASSFSRDSTDTQYF,TGTGCCAGCAGTTTCTCGCGGGATAGCACAGATACGCAGTATTTT
TRBV4-2,TRBJ2-1,few,TRBD2,CASSQGTSGRYNEQFF,TGTGCCAGCAGCCAAGGGACTAGCGGGAGATACAATGAGCAGTTCTTC
TRBV29-1,TRBJ2-3,many,-,CSVDDRTSTDTQYF,TGCAGCGTCGATGACAGGACTAGCACAGATACGCAGTATTTT
TRBV4-1,TRBJ2-7,-,-,CASSQVGRRVGADEQYF,TGCGCCAGCAGCCAAGTCGGACGCAGGGTCGGGGCGGACGAGCAGTACTTC
TRBV28,TRBJ1-5,many,TRBD1,CASRDRGNNQPQHF,TGTGCCAGCAGGGACAGGGGTAACAATCAGCCCCAGCATTTT
TRBV12-3/TRBV12-4,TRBJ2-5,few,-,CASTPKEGETQYF,TGTGCCAGCACTCCGAAGGAGGGAGAGACCCAGTACTTC
TRBV7-9,TRBJ2-5,many,TRBD1,CASSPLGLQGAGEETQYF,TGTGCCAGCAGCCCACTAGGACTACAGGGGGCTGGAGAAGAGACCCAGTACTTC
TRBV10-3,TRBJ2-2,-,TRBD2,CAIGGLAANTGELFF,TGTGCCATCGGGGGACTAGCGGCGAACACCGGGGAGCTGTTTTTT
TRBV19,TRBJ2-7,many,TRBD2,CASSIRAIAGAHSYEQYF,TGTGCCAGTAGTATAAGGGCGATAGCGGGAGCCCACTCCTACGAGCAGTACTTC
TRBV11-2,TRBJ1-3,many,TRBD1,CASTPGGEGNTIYF,TGTGCCAGCACCCCAGGGGGCGAAGGAAACACCATATATTTT
TRBV10-1,TRBJ2-7,few,-,CASSEGPEQYF,TGCGCCAGCAGTGAGGGGCCCGAGCAGTACTTC
TRBV20-1,TRBJ1-1,many,TRBD1,CSATGVANTEAFF,TGCAGTGCAACAGGGGTCGCGAACACTGAAGCTTTCTTT
TRBV29-1,TRBJ2-7,many,-,CSVEGSGQGRYEQYF,TGCAGCGTTGAAGGCTCCGGGCAGGGACGATACGAGCAGTACTTC
TRBV18,TRBJ1-1,many,-,CASSPEGRAFF,TGTGCCAGCTCTCCTGAGGGTCGGGCTTTCTTT
TRBV7-9,TRBJ1-1,few,-,CASSLGPRPPDTEAFF,TGTGCCAGCAGCTTAGGACCTCGGCCCCCTGACACTGAAGCTTTCTTT
TRBV7-3,TRBJ2-3,many,-,CASSPGGGPTDTQYF,TGTGCCAGCAGCCCAGGGGGGGGGCCCACAGATACGCAGTATTTT
TRBV5-1,TRBJ1-2,-,TRBD1,CASSGLTGGGYGYTF,TGCGCCAGCAGCGGATTGACAGGGGGCGGGTATGGCTACACCTTC
TRBV10-3,TRBJ1-3,many,-,CAIRGLFSGNTIYF,TGTGCCATCAGGGGCCTGTTCTCTGGAAACACCATATATTTT
TRBV29-1,TRBJ2-7,many,TRBD1,CSVEEGTVNSYEQYF,TGCAGCGTTGAAGAAGGGACAGTTAACTCCTACGAGCAGTACTTC
TRBV7-2,TRBJ1-5,many,-,CASSLGYQPQHF,TGTGCCAGCAGCTTAGGGTATCAGCCCCAGCATTTT
TRBV24-1,TRBJ1-5,-,-,CATSDKNSPSNQPQHF,TGTGCCACCAGTGATAAAAACAGTCCCAGCAATCAGCCCCAGCATTTT
TRBV7-9,TRBJ2-7,-,TRBD1,CASSGGQSVEQYF,TGTGCCAGCAGCGGGGGACAGAGCGTCGAGCAGTACTTC
TRBV7-9,TRBJ2-1,-,TRBD2,CASSGFRLAGYNEQFF,TGTGCCAGCAGCGGTTTCAGACTAGCGGGGTACAATGAGCAGTTCTTC
TRBV18,TRBJ2-1,many,-,CASSTGVGEQFF,TGTGCCAGCTCAACGGGAGTGGGCGAGCAGTTCTTC
TRBV19,TRBJ1-1,many,-,CASTPPAGVDLGTEAFF,TGTGCCAGTACCCCCCCGGCGGGGGTTGACTTGGGCACTGAAGCTTTCTTT
TRBV9,TRBJ2-1,few,-,CASNNGVSEQFF,TGTGCCAGCAATAATGGGGTATCGGAGCAGTTCTTC
TRBV10-2,TRBJ2-6,-,-,CASSDRGVNSGANVLTF,TGCGCCAGCAGTGACAGGGGGGTAAACTCTGGGGCCAACGTCCTGACTTTC
TRBV7-9,TRBJ2-7,few,TRBD2,CASSSGVAGVREQYF,TGTGCCAGCAGCTCGGGGGTAGCGGGAGTGCGCGAGCAGTACTTC
TRBV3-1,TRBJ1-2,-,-,CARSQVDSGGYTF,TGTGCCCGCAGCCAAGTAGACAGCGGGGGCTACACCTTC
TRBV2,TRBJ1-5,many,-,CASSDQGFSNQPQHF,TGTGCCAGCAGTGATCAGGGGTTTAGCAATCAGCCCCAGCATTTT
TRBV13,TRBJ2-7,-,TRBD2,CASSLSGSNVYEQYF,TGTGCCAGCAGCCTGAGCGGGAGTAATGTCTACGAGCAGTACTTC
TRBV24-1,TRBJ1-4,-,TRBD1,CTTSEGTGTNEKLFF,TGTACCACCAGTGAGGGGACAGGGACAAATGAAAAACTGTTTTTT
TRBV10-1,TRBJ2-7,many,-,CASSESGRYEQYF,TGCGCCAGCAGTGAGTCGGGGAGGTACGAGCAGTACTTC